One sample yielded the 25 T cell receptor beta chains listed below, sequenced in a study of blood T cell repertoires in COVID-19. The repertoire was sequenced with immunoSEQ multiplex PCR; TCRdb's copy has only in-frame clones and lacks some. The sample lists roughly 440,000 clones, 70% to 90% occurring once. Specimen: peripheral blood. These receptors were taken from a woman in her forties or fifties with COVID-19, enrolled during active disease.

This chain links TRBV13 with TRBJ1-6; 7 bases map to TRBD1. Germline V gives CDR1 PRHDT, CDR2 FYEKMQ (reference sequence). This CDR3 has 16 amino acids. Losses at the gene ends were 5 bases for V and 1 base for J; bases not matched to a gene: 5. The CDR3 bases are TGTGCCAGCAGCCTGGGACAGCGGTCCTATAATTCACCCCTCCACTTT. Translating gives CASSLGQRSYNSPLHF.

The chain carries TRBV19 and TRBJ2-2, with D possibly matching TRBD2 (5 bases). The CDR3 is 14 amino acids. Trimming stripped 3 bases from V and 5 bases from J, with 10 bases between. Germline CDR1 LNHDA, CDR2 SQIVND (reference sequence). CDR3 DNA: TGTGCCAGTAGTATTGGGAGACCGACCGGGGAGCTGTTTTTT. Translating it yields CASSIGRPTGELFF.

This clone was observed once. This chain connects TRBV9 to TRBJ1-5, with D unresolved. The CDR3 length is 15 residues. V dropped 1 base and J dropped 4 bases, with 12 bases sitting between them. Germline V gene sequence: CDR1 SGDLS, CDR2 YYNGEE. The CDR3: CASSVSGKGNQPQHF. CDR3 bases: TGTGCCAGCAGCGTATCCGGGAAAGGGAATCAGCCCCAGCATTTT. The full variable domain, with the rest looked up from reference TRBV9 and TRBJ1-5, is DSGVTQTPKHLITATGQRVTLRCSPRSGDLSVYWYQQSLDQGLQFLIQYYNGEERAKGNILERFSAQQFPDLHSELNLSSLELGDSALYFCASSVSGKGNQPQHFGDGTRLSIL.

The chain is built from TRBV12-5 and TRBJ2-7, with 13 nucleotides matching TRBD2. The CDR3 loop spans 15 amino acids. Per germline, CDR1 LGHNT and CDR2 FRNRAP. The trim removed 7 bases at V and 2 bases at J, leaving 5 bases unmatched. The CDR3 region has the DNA TGTGCTAGTGTCGGACTAGCGGGGGCCCCCTACGAGCAGTACTTC. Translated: CASVGLAGAPYEQYF.

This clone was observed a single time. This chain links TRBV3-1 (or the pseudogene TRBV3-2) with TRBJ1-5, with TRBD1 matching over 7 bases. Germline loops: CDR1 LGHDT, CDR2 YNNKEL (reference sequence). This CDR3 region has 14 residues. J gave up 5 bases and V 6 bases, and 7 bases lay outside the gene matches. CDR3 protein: CASSRQGVHQPQHF. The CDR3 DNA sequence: TGTGCCAGCAGTCGACAGGGCGTTCATCAGCCCCAGCATTTT.

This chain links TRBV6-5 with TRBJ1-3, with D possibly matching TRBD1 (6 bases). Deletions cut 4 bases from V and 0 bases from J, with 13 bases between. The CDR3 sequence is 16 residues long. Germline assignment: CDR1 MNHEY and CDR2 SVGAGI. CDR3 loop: CASSSTGLYSGNTIYF. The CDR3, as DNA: TGTGCCAGCAGTTCGACAGGACTTTACTCTGGAAACACCATATATTTT.

CDR3 in DNA: TGTGCCAGCAGTTACAGGGAGTACAATGAGCAGTTCTTC. Encoded protein: CASSYREYNEQFF. V gene TRBV6-5 combines with J gene TRBJ2-1, with D possibly matching TRBD2 (5 bases). This CDR3 contains 13 residues. Germline V gives CDR1 MNHEY, CDR2 SVGAGI. V lost 2 bases, J lost 4 bases, and 6 bases lay in between.

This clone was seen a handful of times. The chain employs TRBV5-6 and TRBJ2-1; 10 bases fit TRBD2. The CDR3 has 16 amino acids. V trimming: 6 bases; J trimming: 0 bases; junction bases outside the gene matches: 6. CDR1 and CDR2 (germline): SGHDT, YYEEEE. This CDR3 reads CASTLAGASSYNEQFF. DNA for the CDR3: TGTGCCAGCACCCTAGCGGGGGCCAGCTCCTACAATGAGCAGTTCTTC.

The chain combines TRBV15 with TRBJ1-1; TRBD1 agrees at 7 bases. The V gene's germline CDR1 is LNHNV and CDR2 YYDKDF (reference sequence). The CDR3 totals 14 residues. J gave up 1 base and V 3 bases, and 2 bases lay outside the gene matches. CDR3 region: CATSRRQGNTEAFF. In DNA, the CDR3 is TGTGCCACCAGCAGGCGACAGGGGAACACTGAAGCTTTCTTT.

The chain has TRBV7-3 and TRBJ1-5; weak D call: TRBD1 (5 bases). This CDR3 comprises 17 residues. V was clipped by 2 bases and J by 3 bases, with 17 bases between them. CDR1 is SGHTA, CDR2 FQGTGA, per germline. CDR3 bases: TGTGCCAGCAGCTTAGAGCCCAAAAGACAGAACAATCAGCCCCAGCATTTT. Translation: CASSLEPKRQNNQPQHF.

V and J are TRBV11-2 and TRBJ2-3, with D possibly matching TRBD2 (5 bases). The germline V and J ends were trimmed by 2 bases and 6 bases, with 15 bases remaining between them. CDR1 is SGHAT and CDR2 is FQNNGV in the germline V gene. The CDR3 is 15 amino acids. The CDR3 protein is CASSLSQLVSDTQYF. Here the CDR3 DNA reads TGTGCCAGCAGCTTATCCCAACTAGTATCTGATACGCAGTATTTT. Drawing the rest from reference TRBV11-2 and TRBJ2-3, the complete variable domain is EAGVAQSPRYKIIEKRQSVAFWCNPISGHATLYWYQQILGQGPKLLIQFQNNGVVDDSQLPKDRFSAERLKGVDSTLKIQPAKLEDSAVYLCASSLSQLVSDTQYFGPGTRLTVL.

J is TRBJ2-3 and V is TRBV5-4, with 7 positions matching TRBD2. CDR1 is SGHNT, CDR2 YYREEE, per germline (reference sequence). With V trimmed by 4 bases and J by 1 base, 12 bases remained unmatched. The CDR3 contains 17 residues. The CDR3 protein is CASSGKRGWVGTDTQYF. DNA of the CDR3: TGTGCCAGCAGCGGCAAGCGGGGCTGGGTTGGCACAGATACGCAGTATTTT.

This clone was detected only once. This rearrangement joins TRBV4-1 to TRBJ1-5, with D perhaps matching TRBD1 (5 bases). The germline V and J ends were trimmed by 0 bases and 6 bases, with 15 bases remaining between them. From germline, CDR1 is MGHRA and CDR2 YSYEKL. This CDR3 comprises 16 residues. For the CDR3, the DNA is TGCGCCAGCAGCCAAGAATGGCAGGGAATCAGTCAGCCCCAGCATTTT. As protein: CASSQEWQGISQPQHF.

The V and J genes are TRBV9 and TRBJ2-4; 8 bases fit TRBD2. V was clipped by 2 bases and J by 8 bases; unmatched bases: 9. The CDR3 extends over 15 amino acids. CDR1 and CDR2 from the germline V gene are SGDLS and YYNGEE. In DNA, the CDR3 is TGTGCCAGCAGCGTCTCCCGGGAGGGGTGGGACATTCAGTACTTC. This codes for CASSVSREGWDIQYF.

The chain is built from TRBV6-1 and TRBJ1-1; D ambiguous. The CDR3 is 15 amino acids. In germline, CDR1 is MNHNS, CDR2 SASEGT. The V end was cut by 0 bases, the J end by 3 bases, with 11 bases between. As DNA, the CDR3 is TGTGCCAGCAGTGAAGCTCGACTGTGGGACACTGAAGCTTTCTTT. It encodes CASSEARLWDTEAFF.

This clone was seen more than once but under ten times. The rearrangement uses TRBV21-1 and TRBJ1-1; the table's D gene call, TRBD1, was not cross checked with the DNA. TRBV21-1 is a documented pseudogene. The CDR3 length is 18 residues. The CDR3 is CASSSPSDRDSMNTEAFF. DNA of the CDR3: TGTGCCAGCAGCTCCCCTTCCGACAGGGATTCCATGAACACTGAAGCTTTCTTT.

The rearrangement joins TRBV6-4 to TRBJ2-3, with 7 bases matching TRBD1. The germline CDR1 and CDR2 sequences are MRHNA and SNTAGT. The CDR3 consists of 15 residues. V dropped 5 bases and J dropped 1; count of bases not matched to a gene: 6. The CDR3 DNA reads TGTGCCAGCAGTAGGGGGCCCTCCCGCACAGATACGCAGTATTTT. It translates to CASSRGPSRTDTQYF.

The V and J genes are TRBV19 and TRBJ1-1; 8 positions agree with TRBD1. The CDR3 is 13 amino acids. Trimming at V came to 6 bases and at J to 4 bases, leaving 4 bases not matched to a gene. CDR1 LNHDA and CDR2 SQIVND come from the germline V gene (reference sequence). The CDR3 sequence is CASSYQGATEAFF. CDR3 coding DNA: TGTGCCAGTAGCTACCAGGGGGCCACTGAAGCTTTCTTT.

The CDR3 sequence: CAWAGQGGTEAFF. The DNA for the CDR3 is TGTGCCTGGGCGGGACAGGGGGGCACTGAAGCTTTCTTT. The chain has TRBV30 and TRBJ1-1, with 11 positions matching TRBD1. CDR1 GTSNPN and CDR2 SVGIG come from the germline V gene (reference sequence). This CDR3 has 13 amino acids. Trimming cost V 5 bases and J 4 bases; bases outside gene matches: 3.

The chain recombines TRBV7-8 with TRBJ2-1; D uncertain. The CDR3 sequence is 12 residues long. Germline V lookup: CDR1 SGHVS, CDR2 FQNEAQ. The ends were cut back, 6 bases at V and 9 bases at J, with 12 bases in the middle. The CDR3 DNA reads TGTGCCAGCAGGCCCTTTGGTAGTGAGCAGTTCTTC. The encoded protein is CASRPFGSEQFF.

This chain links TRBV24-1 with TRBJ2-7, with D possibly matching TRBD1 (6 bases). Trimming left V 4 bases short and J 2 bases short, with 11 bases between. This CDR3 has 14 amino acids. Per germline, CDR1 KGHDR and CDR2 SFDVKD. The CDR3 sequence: CATSEPGHPYEQYF. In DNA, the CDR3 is TGTGCCACCAGTGAACCGGGACACCCCTACGAGCAGTACTTC.

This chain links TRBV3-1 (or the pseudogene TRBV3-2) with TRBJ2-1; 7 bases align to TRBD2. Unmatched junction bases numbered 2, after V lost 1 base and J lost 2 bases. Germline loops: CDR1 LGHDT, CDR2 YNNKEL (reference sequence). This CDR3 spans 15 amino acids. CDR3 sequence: CASSQGGGAYNEQFF. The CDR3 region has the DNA TGTGCCAGCAGCCAAGGCGGGGGAGCCTACAATGAGCAGTTCTTC.

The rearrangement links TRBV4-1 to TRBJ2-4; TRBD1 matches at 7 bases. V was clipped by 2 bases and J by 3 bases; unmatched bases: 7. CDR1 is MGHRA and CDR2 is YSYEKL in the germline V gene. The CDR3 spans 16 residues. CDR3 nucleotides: TGCGCCAGCAGCCAATTGAACAGGGGTGGCAAAAACATTCAGTACTTC. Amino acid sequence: CASSQLNRGGKNIQYF.

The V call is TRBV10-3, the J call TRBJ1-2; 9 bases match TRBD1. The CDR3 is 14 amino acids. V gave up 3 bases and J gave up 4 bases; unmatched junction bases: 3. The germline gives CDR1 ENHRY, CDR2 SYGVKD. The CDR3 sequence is CAISEWGQGYGYTF. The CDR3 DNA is TGTGCCATCAGTGAATGGGGACAGGGCTATGGCTACACCTTC.

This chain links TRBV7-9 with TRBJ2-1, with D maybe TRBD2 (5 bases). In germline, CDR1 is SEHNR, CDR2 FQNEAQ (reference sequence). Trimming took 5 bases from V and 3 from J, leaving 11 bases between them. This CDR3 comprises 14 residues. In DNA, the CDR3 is TGTGCCAGCAGCCCGCGAGGGTACTACAATGAGCAGTTCTTC. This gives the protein CASSPRGYYNEQFF.